The next 15 T cell receptor beta chains were all read from a single sample in a study of T cells after yellow fever vaccination. TCRdb re-analysed the 5' RACE reads in MiXCR, keeping a single row per CDR3 protein. The data contain 280,000 or so distinct CDR3 sequences, approximately 10% of them seen just once; the ten biggest clones take up over 3%. The sample consisted of CD4+ T cells sorted from PBMCs, taken 5 days after the yellow fever booster vaccination. The receptors stem from a man aged 18 to 30 who received the YFV17D yellow fever vaccine.

This clonotype was detected a few times. This chain links TRBV29-1 with TRBJ2-2, with a possible D match to TRBD2 (7 bases). V lost 6 bases and J 10 bases, leaving 12 bases between the germline ends. From germline, CDR1 is SQVTM and CDR2 ANQGSEA. CDR3 length: 11 amino acids. CDR3 sequence (DNA): TGCAGCGTCGGGGGGCTAGAGGAGCTGTTTTTT. Translated: CSVGGLEELFF.

The chain is built from TRBV10-3 and TRBJ2-3; no clear D gene. The CDR3 is 12 amino acids. V was cut by 0 bases and J by 5 bases, with 3 bases left in between. Germline lookup yields CDR1 ENHRY and CDR2 SYGVKD. CDR3 region: CAISESEDTQYF. CDR3 DNA sequence: TGTGCCATCAGTGAGTCGGAAGATACGCAGTATTTT.

The chain's CDR3 is CASSPYGGNQPQHF. Written as DNA, the CDR3 is TGTGCCAGCAGCCCATATGGGGGAAATCAGCCCCAGCATTTT. The V gene is TRBV3-1, the J gene TRBJ1-5; a possible D gene is TRBD1 (5 bases). V was trimmed by 4 bases and J by 4 bases, leaving 11 bases between them. The germline CDR1 and CDR2 sequences are LGHDT and YNNKEL (reference sequence). The CDR3 consists of 14 residues.

This clonotype has ten or more counts. This chain connects TRBV25-1 to TRBJ1-1, with 7 nucleotides matching TRBD1. Germline CDR1 reads MGHDK; CDR2 reads SYGVNS. J was trimmed by 5 bases and V by 5 bases; bases with no gene match: 5. The CDR3 is made up of 13 amino acids. In DNA, the CDR3 is TGTGCCAGCAGTAAGGGACAGAGGACTGAAGCTTTCTTT. This translates into CASSKGQRTEAFF.

The chain's CDR3 is CASSLLGLNAEAFF. The CDR3 bases are TGTGCCAGCAGCTTATTAGGGCTTAATGCTGAAGCTTTCTTT. The chain combines TRBV7-2 with TRBJ1-1, with D unclear. Trimming took 2 bases from V and 6 from J, leaving 13 bases between them. CDR3 length equals 14 residues. Germline CDR1 SGHTA, CDR2 FQGNSA.

This clonotype was counted only a few times. The rearrangement uses TRBV6-1 and TRBJ1-2; D is ambiguous. V was pared by 2 bases and J by 4 bases, with 5 bases between. The CDR3 spans 12 residues. Germline V gives CDR1 MNHNS, CDR2 SASEGT. CDR3 in amino acids: CASSESVYGYTF. The CDR3 bases are TGTGCCAGCAGTGAATCGGTCTATGGCTACACCTTC.

This clonotype turned up a few times. The rearrangement links TRBV3-1 to TRBJ2-1; unclear D gene. Trimming removed 2 bases at V and 9 bases at J, with 11 bases between. Germline V gene data show CDR1 as LGHDT and CDR2 as YNNKEL (reference sequence). The CDR3 runs 13 residues. The CDR3 loop reads CASSQTPSSEQFF. As DNA, the CDR3 is TGTGCCAGCAGCCAAACCCCCTCTAGTGAGCAGTTCTTC.

The chain carries TRBV7-9 and TRBJ2-5; 7 bases match TRBD1. The CDR3 extends over 15 amino acids. After removal of 1 base from V and 5 bases from J, the junction contained 7 bases not matched to a gene. CDR1 SEHNR and CDR2 FQNEAQ come from the germline V gene (reference sequence). This CDR3 reads CASSLDGTARETQYF. The CDR3 nucleotides read TGTGCCAGCAGCTTAGATGGGACAGCGAGGGAGACCCAGTACTTC. The complete variable domain, with remaining parts taken from reference TRBV7-9 and TRBJ2-5, reads DTGVSQNPRHKITKRGQNVTFRCDPISEHNRLYWYRQTLGQGPEFLTYFQNEAQLEKSRLLSDRFSAERPKGSFSTLEIQRTEQGDSAMYLCASSLDGTARETQYFGPGTRLLVL.

The J gene is TRBJ2-2, the V gene TRBV29-1, with D possibly matching TRBD1 (5 bases). Germline-derived CDR1 and CDR2 are SQVTM and ANQGSEA. The CDR3 contains 12 residues. The germline V and J ends were trimmed by 3 bases and 6 bases, with 8 bases remaining between them. The CDR3 nucleotides read TGCAGCGTTGACAGGGAAGCCGGGGAGCTGTTTTTT. Its translation: CSVDREAGELFF.

This clonotype was detected only a few times. The V and J genes are TRBV6-5 and TRBJ2-7; D remains unclear. This CDR3 region has 15 residues. In germline, CDR1 is MNHEY, CDR2 SVGAGI. Trimming cost V 6 bases and J 0 bases, with 15 bases left between them. CDR3 protein: CASRAAPGSSYEQYV. CDR3 bases: TGTGCCAGCAGGGCCGCACCGGGCAGCTCCTACGAGCAGTACGTC.

This clonotype was observed a handful of times. The CDR3 reads CASSDGSIGEKLFF. The CDR3 coding sequence is TGCGCCAGCAGCGATGGTTCTATTGGTGAAAAACTGTTTTTT. The V and J genes are TRBV5-1 and TRBJ1-4; D call uncertain. This CDR3 region has 14 residues. V lost 4 bases, J lost 7 bases, and 14 bases lay in between. Looked up from germline, CDR1 is SGHRS and CDR2 is YFSETQ. Drawing the rest from reference TRBV5-1 and TRBJ1-4, the complete variable domain is KAGVTQTPRYLIKTRGQQVTLSCSPISGHRSVSWYQQTPGQGLQFLFEYFSETQRNKGNFPGRFSGRQFSNSRSEMNVSTLELGDSALYLCASSDGSIGEKLFFGSGTQLSVL.

This clonotype showed up many times. The rearrangement uses TRBV20-1 and TRBJ2-1, with TRBD2 matching 12 bases. Unmatched junction bases numbered 2, after V lost 6 bases and J lost 8 bases. The germline CDR1 and CDR2 sequences are DFQATT and SNEGSKA (reference sequence). The CDR3 runs to 12 residues. CDR3 nucleotide sequence: TGCAGTGCCCGGACTAGCGGGGATGAGCAGTTCTTC. Its translation is CSARTSGDEQFF.

This clonotype was seen only a few times. The chain combines TRBV9 with TRBJ2-5; 7 nucleotides align to TRBD2. J gave up 5 bases and V 0 bases, and 4 bases lay outside the gene matches. The germline CDR1 and CDR2 sequences are SGDLS and YYNGEE. There are 14 residues in the CDR3. The CDR3 here is CASSVGEGGETQYF. CDR3 DNA sequence: TGTGCCAGCAGCGTAGGGGAGGGTGGGGAGACCCAGTACTTC.

The chain links TRBV5-1 to TRBJ1-1; 8 bases are shared with TRBD1. Germline V gene lookup returns CDR1 SGHRS and CDR2 YFSETQ. V shed 5 bases, J shed 0 bases, and the junction held 9 bases outside the gene matches. The CDR3 runs to 16 residues. The CDR3 bases are TGCGCCAGCAGGGCCGGACAGGGCAACATGAACACTGAAGCTTTCTTT. Its translation is CASRAGQGNMNTEAFF.

This clonotype has only a few counts. The rearrangement links TRBV7-2 to TRBJ2-3, with 15 bases identical to TRBD2. The CDR3 has 17 amino acids. The V and J ends lost 0 bases and 7 bases, in that order; junction bases with no gene match: 5. Germline V lookup: CDR1 SGHTA, CDR2 FQGNSA. The CDR3 is CASSLAGGLAGGNTQYF. CDR3 DNA: TGTGCCAGCAGCTTAGCGGGAGGACTAGCGGGGGGGAATACGCAGTATTTT.